In its sample, the clone carrying this T cell receptor (beta chain) was seen a few times. Its matching antigen is unknown. V lost 7 bases and J 4 bases, leaving 13 bases between the germline ends. Germline CDR1 and CDR2: MDHEN and SYDVKM. The CDR3 loop spans 13 amino acids. The entry originates in a study of human T cells and chemical hapten exposure. Study results and caveats: TCRs at high frequency, those above 1 in 1000, did not change with DPC sensitization.

The time point is: patch test 1, 2 weeks after DPC sensitization. The sample's treatment: therapeutic diphenylcyclopropenone sensitization with weekly scalp DPC. MiXCR was run by TCRdb on the RACE reads, yielding one entry per CDR3 protein. This table has a few hundred thousand distinct CDR3 sequences, nearly 5% appearing once. This sequence was found in a woman in her forties or fifties with alopecia areata. Some clones in this sample may be carry-over from other donors' samples. V is TRBV28 and J is TRBJ1-2; D perhaps matches TRBD1 (6 bases). The sample consisted of whole blood, taken in connection with sensitization to the hapten diphenylcyclopropenone (DPC). The CDR3: CASTDTGSYGYTF. CDR3 bases: TGTGCCAGCACCGACACAGGGTCCTATGGCTACACCTTC.